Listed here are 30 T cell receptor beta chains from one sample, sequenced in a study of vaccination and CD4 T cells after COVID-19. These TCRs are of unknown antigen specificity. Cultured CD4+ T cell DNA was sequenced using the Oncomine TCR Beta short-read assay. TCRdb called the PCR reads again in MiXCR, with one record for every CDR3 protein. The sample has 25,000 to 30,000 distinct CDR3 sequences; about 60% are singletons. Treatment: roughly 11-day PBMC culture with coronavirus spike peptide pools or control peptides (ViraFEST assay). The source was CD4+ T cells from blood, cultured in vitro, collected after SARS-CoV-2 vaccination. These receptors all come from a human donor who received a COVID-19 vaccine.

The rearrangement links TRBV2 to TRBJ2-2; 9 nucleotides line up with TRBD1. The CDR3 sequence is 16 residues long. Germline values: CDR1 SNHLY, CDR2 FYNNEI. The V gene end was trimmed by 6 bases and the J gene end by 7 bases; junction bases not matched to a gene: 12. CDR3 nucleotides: TGTGCCAGCAGAAGACGGGACAGGGAATTTGGCGGGGAGCTGTTTTTT. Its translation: CASRRRDREFGGELFF.

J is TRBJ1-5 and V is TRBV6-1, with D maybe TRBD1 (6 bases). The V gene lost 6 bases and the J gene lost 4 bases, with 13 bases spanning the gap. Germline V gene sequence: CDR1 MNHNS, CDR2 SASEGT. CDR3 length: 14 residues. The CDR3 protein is CASSRGSTNQPQHF. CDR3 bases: TGTGCCAGCAGCAGGGGTTCCACAAATCAGCCCCAGCATTTT.

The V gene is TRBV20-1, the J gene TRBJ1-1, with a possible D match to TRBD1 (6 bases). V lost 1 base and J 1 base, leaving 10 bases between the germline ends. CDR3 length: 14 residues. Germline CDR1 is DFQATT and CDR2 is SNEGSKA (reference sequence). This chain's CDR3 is CSARGAGANTEAFF. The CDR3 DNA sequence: TGCAGTGCTAGAGGTGCAGGGGCGAACACTGAAGCTTTCTTT.

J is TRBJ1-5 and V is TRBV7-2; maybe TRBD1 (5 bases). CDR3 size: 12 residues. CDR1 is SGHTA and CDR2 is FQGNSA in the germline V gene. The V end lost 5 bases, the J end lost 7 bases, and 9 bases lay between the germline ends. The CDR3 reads CASSRTQQPQHF. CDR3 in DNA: TGTGCCAGCAGCAGGACACAACAGCCCCAGCATTTT. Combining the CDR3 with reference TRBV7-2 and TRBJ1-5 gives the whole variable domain GAGVSQSPSNKVTEKGKDVELRCDPISGHTALYWYRQSLGQGLEFLIYFQGNSAPDKSGLPSDRFSAERTGGSVSTLTIQRTQQEDSAVYLCASSRTQQPQHFGDGTRLSIL.

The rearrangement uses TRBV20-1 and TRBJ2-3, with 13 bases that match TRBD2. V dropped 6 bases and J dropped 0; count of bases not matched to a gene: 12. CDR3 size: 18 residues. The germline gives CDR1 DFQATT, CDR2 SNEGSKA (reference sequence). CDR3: CSASGLAGAFSSTDTQYF. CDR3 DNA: TGCAGTGCCTCCGGACTAGCGGGGGCGTTTTCTAGCACAGATACGCAGTATTTT.

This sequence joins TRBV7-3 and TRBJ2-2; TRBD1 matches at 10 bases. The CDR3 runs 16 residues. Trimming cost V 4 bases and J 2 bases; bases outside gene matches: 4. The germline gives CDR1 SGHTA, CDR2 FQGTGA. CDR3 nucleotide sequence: TGTGCCAGCAGCTCGGGACAGGGGCATAACACCGGGGAGCTGTTTTTT. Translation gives CASSSGQGHNTGELFF.

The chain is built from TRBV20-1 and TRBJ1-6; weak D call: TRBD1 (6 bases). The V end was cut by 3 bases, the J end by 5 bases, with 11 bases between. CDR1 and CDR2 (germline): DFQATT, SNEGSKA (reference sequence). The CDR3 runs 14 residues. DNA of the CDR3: TGCAGTGCTAGTAGGGGGGTGGATAATTCACCCCTCCACTTT. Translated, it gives CSASRGVDNSPLHF.

Here the CDR3 reads CASRIGTANTEAFF. CDR3 sequence (DNA): TGTGCCAGCAGAATTGGGACCGCGAACACTGAAGCTTTCTTT. This chain connects TRBV6-1 to TRBJ1-1; maybe TRBD1 (5 bases). CDR1 and CDR2 (germline): MNHNS, SASEGT. The CDR3 length is 14 residues. V dropped 6 bases and J dropped 1 base, with 12 bases sitting between them.

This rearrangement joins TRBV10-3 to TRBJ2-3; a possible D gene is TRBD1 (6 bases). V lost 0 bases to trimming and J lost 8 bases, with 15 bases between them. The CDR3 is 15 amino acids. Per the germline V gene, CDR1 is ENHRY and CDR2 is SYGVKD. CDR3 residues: CAISESGRQEITQYF. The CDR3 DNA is TGTGCCATCAGTGAGTCAGGGAGACAGGAGATTACGCAGTATTTT.

CDR3 sequence reads: CASSLTLDRRAEAFF. CDR3 sequence (DNA): TGTGCCAGCAGTTTAACACTGGACAGGCGGGCTGAAGCTTTCTTT. The chain couples TRBV12-3 or TRBV12-4 to TRBJ1-1, with TRBD1 identical over 7 bases. The CDR3 length is 15 residues. Losses at the gene ends were 2 bases for V and 6 bases for J; bases not matched to a gene: 9.

The CDR3 here is CASRWNEQYF. The CDR3 DNA sequence: TGCGCCAGCAGATGGAACGAGCAGTACTTC. The chain has TRBV23-1 and TRBJ2-7; D gene unclear. TRBV23-1 is an ORF, and what it does is uncertain. Trimming took 6 bases from V and 5 from J, leaving 5 bases between them. The length of the CDR3 is 10 residues.

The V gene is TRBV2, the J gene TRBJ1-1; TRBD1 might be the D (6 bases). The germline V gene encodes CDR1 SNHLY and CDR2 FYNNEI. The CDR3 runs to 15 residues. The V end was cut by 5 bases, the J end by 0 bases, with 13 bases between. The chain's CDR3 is CASSFRGGVNTEAFF. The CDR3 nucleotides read TGTGCCAGCAGTTTTAGAGGGGGGGTGAACACTGAAGCTTTCTTT.

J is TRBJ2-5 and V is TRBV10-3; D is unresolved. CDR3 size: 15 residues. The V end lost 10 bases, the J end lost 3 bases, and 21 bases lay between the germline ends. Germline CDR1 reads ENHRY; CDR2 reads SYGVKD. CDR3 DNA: TGTGCCAGCAGCCGCATCAGGCTACAAGAAGAGACCCAGTACTTC. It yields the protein CASSRIRLQEETQYF.

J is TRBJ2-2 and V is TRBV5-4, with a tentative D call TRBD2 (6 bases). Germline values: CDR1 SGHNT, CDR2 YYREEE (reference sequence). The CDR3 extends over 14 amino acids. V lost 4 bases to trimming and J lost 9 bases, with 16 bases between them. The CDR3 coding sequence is TGTGCCAGCAGCAGTAGGGAGGCCTCAAGGGAGCTGTTTTTT. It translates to CASSSREASRELFF.

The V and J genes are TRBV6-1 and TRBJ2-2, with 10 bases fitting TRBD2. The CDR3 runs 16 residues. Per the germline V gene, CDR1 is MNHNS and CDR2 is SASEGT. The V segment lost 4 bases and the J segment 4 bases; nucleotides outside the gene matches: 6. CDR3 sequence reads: CASSASGGGGTGELFF. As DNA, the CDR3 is TGTGCCAGCAGTGCGAGCGGGGGGGGTGGCACCGGGGAGCTGTTTTTT.

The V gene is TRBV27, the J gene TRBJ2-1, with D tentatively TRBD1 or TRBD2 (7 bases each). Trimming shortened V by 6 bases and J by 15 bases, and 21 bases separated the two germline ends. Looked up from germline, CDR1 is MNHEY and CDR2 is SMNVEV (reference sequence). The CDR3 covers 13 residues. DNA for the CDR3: TGTGCCAGCAGACGCCAGGGGGGGCGCGGTGCGTTCTTC. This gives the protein CASRRQGGRGAFF.

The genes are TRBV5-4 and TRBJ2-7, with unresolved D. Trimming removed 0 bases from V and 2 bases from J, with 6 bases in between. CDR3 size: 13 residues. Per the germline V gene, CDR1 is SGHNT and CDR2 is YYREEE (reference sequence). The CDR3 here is CASSLDATYEQYF. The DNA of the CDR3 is TGTGCCAGCAGCTTGGACGCGACCTACGAGCAGTACTTC.

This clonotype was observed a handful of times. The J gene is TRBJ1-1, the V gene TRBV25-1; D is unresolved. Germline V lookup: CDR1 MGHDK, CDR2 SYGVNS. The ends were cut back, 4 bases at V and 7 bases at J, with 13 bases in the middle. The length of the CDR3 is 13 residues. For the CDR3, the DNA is TGTGCCAGCAGTGTGGCAGGAGGTGGTGAAGCTTTCTTT. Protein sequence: CASSVAGGGEAFF.

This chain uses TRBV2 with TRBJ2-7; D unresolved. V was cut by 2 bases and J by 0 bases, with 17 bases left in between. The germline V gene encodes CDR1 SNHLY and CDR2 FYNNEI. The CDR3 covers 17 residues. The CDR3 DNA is TGTGCCAGCAGTGAACGTAGTTGGGCGAGGAGCTCCTACGAGCAGTACTTC. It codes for CASSERSWARSSYEQYF.

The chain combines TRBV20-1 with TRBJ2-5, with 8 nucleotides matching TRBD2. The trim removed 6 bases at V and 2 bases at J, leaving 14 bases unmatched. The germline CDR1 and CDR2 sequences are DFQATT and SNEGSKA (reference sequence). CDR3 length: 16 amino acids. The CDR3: CSAPRASGGTQETQYF. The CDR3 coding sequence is TGCAGTGCACCCCGGGCCAGCGGGGGTACGCAAGAGACCCAGTACTTC.

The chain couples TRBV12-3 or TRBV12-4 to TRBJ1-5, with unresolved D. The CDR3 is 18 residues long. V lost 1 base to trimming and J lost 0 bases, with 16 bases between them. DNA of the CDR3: TGTGCCAGCAGTTTAGTCCCCTTGCCAGCTTATAGCAATCAGCCCCAGCATTTT. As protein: CASSLVPLPAYSNQPQHF.

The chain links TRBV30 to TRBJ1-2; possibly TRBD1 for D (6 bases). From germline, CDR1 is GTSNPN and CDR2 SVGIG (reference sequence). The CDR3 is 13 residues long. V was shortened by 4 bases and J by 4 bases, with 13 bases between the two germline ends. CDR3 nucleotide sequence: TGTGCCTGGAAACTCAGGGGCTTCTATGGCTACACCTTC. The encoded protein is CAWKLRGFYGYTF.

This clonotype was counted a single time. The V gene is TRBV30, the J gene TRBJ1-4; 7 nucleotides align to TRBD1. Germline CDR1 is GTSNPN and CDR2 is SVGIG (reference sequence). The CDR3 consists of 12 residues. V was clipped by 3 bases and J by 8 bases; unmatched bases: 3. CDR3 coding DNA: TGTGCCTGGAGGGCAGGGGGAGAAAAACTGTTTTTT. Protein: CAWRAGGEKLFF.

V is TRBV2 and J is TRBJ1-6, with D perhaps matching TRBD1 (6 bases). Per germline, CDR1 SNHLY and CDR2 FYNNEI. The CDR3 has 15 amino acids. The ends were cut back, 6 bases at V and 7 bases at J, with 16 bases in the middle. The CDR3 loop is CASRGQTSGNSPLHF. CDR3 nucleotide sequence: TGTGCCAGCAGAGGACAGACCTCGGGGAATTCACCCCTCCACTTT.

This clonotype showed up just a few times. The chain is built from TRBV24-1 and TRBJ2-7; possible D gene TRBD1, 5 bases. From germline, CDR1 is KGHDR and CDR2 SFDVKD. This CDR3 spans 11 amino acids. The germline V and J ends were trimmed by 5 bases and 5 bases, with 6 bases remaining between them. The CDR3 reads CATSAGHEQYF. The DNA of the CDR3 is TGTGCCACCAGTGCAGGGCACGAGCAGTACTTC.

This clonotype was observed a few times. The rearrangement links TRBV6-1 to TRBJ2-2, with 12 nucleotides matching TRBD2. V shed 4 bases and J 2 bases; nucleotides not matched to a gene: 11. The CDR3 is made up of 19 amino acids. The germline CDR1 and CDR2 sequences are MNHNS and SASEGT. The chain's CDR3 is CASSAAWASGGANTGELFF. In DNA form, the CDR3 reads TGTGCCAGCAGTGCGGCTTGGGCTAGCGGGGGGGCTAACACCGGGGAGCTGTTTTTT.

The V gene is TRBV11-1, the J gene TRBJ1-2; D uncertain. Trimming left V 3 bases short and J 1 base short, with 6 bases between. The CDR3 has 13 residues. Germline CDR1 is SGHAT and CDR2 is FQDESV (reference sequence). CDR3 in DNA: TGTGCCAGCAGCTTCGCAAATAACTATGGCTACACCTTC. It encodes CASSFANNYGYTF.

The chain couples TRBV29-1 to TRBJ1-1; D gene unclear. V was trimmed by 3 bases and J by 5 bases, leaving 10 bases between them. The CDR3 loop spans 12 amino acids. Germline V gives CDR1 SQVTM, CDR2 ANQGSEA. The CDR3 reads CSVDWGRTEAFF. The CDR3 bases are TGCAGCGTTGACTGGGGTAGGACTGAAGCTTTCTTT.

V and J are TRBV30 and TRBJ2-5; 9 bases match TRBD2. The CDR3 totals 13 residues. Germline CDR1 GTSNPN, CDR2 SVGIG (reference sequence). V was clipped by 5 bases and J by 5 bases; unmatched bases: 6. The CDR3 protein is CAWGRGGMETQYF. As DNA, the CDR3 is TGTGCCTGGGGGCGGGGGGGCATGGAGACCCAGTACTTC. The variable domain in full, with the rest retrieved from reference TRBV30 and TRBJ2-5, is SQTIHQWPATLVQPVGSPLSLECTVEGTSNPNLYWYRQAAGRGLQLLFYSVGIGQISSEVPQNLSASRPQDRQFILSSKKLLLSDSGFYLCAWGRGGMETQYFGPGTRLLVL.

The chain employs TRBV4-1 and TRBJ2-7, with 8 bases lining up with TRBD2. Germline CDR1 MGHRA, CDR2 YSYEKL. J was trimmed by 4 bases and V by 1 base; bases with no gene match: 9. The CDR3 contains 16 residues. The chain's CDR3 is CASSQVAAGGSYEQYF. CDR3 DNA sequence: TGCGCCAGCAGCCAAGTCGCCGCGGGGGGCAGTTACGAGCAGTACTTC.